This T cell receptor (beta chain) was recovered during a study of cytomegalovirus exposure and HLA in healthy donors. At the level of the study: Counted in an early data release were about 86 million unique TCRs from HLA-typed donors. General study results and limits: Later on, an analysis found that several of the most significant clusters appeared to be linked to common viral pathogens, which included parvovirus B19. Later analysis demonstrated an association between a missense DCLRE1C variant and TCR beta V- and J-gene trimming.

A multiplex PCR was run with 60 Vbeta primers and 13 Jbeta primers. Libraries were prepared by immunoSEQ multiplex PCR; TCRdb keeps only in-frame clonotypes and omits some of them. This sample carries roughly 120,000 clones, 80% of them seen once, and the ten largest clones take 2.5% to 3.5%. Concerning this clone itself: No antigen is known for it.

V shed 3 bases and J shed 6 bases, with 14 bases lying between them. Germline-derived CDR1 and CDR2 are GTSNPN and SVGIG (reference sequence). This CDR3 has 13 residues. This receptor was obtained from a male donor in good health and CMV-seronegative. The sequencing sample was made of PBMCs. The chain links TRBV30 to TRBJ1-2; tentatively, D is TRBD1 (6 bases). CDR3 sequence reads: CAWSPQGTDGYTF. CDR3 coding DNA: TGTGCCTGGAGCCCCCAGGGGACGGATGGCTACACCTTC.